This T cell receptor (beta chain) was captured by sequencing in a study of neurological immune-mediated disorders. The germline V gene encodes CDR1 MDHEN and CDR2 SYDVKM. This CDR3 contains 14 residues. V lost 6 bases and J lost 9; bases outside the gene matches: 8. This clonotype was detected many times. TCRdb re-derived calls from the 5' RACE reads in MiXCR, one entry per CDR3 protein. The sample yields about 58,000 distinct CDR3 sequences, 3% to 3.5% seen once. This sequence originates from a woman aged 55-75 years with multiple sclerosis. Input material: PBMCs. The rearrangement links TRBV28 to TRBJ2-1; 10 nucleotides line up with TRBD2. CDR3 amino acids: CASRLAGESIEQFF. In nucleotides, the CDR3 is TGTGCCAGCAGGCTAGCGGGGGAAAGTATTGAGCAGTTCTTC.